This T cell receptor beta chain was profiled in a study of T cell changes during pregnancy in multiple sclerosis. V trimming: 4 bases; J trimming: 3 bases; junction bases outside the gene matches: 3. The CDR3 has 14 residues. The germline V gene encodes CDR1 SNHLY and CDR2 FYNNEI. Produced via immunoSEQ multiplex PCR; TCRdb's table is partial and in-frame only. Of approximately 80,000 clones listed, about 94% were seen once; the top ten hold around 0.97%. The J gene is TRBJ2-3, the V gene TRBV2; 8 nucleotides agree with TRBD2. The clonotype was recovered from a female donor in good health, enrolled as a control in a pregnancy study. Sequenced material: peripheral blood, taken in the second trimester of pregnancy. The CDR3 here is CASSGERGTDTQYF. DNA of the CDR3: TGTGCCAGCAGTGGGGAGCGGGGGACAGATACGCAGTATTTT.